This T cell receptor beta chain appears in the sequencing data of a study of T cell changes during pregnancy in multiple sclerosis. This clone has a handful of counts. TCRdb keeps only in-frame clones here, not all; method: immunoSEQ multiplex PCR. This sample has about 100,000 clones, with 80% to 95% found just once. Looked up from germline, CDR1 is SGDLS and CDR2 is YYNGEE. This CDR3 has 16 amino acids. V was clipped by 0 bases and J by 4 bases, with 16 bases between them. The V call is TRBV9, the J call TRBJ1-2; D gene unclear. The source was peripheral blood, collected after pregnancy. This TCR came from a female donor with multiple sclerosis, enrolled in a pregnancy study. This CDR3 is CASSVVSSGQPYGYTF. CDR3 nucleotide sequence: TGTGCCAGCAGCGTAGTTTCGAGTGGGCAGCCCTATGGCTACACCTTC. Full variable domain (missing parts from reference TRBV9 and TRBJ1-2): DSGVTQTPKHLITATGQRVTLRCSPRSGDLSVYWYQQSLDQGLQFLIQYYNGEERAKGNILERFSAQQFPDLHSELNLSSLELGDSALYFCASSVVSSGQPYGYTFGSGTRLTVV.